This record covers a single T cell receptor beta chain. These data come from a study of blood T cell repertoires in COVID-19. Overall study: The United States, Italy and Spain supplied acute and convalescent COVID-19 samples. The cDNA or gDNA used as material had been derived from T cells, B-cell-depleted T cells, or PBMCs.

In the original processing: Reference gene primer amplification in the assay estimated nucleated cell counts. Repertoires were generated with immunoSEQ multiplex PCR, while TCRdb's copy carries only in-frame clones and drops some. Clonal size and the V and J genes are those of that table, whereas D and trimming came from the DNA. Of approximately 130,000 clones detected, 75% to 90% appear once; the ten largest clones hold approximately 4%. V shed 6 bases and J 8 bases; nucleotides not matched to a gene: 8. The germline CDR1 and CDR2 sequences are SEHNR and FQNEAQ (reference sequence). There are 13 residues in the CDR3.

The V and J genes are TRBV7-9 and TRBJ1-2, with 8 bases fitting TRBD1. Sequencing used peripheral blood. The clonotype originates from a human donor in a cohort sampled during active COVID-19. The CDR3 sequence is CASSHGTGGGYTF. The CDR3 DNA follows: TGTGCCAGCAGTCACGGGACAGGCGGAGGCTACACCTTC. The full variable domain, rest sourced from reference TRBV7-9 and TRBJ1-2, is DTGVSQNPRHKITKRGQNVTFRCDPISEHNRLYWYRQTLGQGPEFLTYFQNEAQLEKSRLLSDRFSAERPKGSFSTLEIQRTEQGDSAMYLCASSHGTGGGYTFGSGTRLTVV.